What follows is one T cell receptor (beta chain) and its context. Per germline, CDR1 SGHTA and CDR2 FQGNSA. There are 12 residues in the CDR3. Tens of thousands of genome equivalents of blood DNA were amplified for TRB. This sample is part of a study of T cell clusters in autoimmune cytopenias. TRB was amplified by touch-down multiplex PCR, primer pools A and B combined. TCRdb reprocessed the multiplex PCR reads, keeping one entry per CDR3 protein, no DNA. The sample holds more than 9,000 distinct CDR3 sequences. This sample was shared with a second study, whose subject was T cell repertoires in aging, cancer and after chemotherapy. That report adds: Donors were grouped into six age bands spanning 30 or younger through 70 or older. The repertoire data cannot show anything about immunological memory following chemotherapy.

The sequence was obtained from a human donor in good health. Source material: peripheral blood. The V call is TRBV7-2, the J call TRBJ2-3. CDR3 protein: CASSLYTDTQYF.